Below, 2 T cell receptor beta chains from the same sample are listed, as sequenced in a study of vaccination and CD4 T cells after COVID-19. TCRdb redid the calling of the PCR reads with MiXCR, one entry per CDR3 protein. The repertoire holds 13,000 to 15,000 distinct CDR3 sequences, with over 65% as singletons. The input for sequencing was CD4+ T cells from blood, taken after SARS-CoV-2 vaccination. These receptors all come from a human donor who had recovered from COVID-19.

The chain is built from TRBV2 and TRBJ2-7, with TRBD1 matching over 10 bases. The germline V gene encodes CDR1 SNHLY and CDR2 FYNNEI. V gave up 6 bases and J gave up 6 bases; unmatched junction bases: 5. The CDR3 runs to 13 residues. This CDR3 reads CASRPGQGPEQYF. The CDR3 DNA reads as TGTGCCAGCAGGCCGGGACAGGGGCCCGAGCAGTACTTC.

The chain couples TRBV20-1 to TRBJ2-5, with TRBD2 as a possible D gene (6 bases). Deletions cut 0 bases from V and 5 bases from J, with 22 bases between. The CDR3 contains 17 residues. CDR1 and CDR2 (germline): DFQATT, SNEGSKA (reference sequence). The CDR3 nucleotides are TGCAGTGCTAGAGATCACGTTCGACTTAGCGGCGGGGAGACCCAGTACTTC. Encoded protein: CSARDHVRLSGGETQYF.